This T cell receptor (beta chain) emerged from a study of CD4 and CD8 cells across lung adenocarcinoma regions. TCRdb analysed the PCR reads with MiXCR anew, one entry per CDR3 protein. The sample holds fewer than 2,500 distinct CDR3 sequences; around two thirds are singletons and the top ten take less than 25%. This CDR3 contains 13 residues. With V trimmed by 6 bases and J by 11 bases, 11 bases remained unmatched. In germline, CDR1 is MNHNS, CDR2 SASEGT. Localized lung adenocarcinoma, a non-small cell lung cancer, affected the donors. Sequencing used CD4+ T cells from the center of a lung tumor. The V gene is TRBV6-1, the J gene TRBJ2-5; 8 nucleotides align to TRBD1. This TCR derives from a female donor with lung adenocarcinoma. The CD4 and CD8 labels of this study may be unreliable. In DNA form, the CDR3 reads TGTGCCAGCAGCCCTGACAGGGGTGGGGAGCAGTACTTC. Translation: CASSPDRGGEQYF.